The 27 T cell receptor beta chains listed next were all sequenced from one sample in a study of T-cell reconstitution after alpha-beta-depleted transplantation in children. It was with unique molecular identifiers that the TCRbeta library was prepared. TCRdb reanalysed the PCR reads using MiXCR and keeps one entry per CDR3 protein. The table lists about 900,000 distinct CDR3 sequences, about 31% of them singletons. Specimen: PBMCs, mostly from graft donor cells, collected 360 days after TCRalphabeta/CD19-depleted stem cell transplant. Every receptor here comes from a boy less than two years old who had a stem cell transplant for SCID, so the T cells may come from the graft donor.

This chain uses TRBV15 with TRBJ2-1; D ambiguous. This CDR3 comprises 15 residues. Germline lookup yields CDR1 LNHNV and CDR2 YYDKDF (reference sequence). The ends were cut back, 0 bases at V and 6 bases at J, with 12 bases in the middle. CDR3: CATSRDRVGSNEQFF. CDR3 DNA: TGTGCCACCAGCAGAGATCGAGTGGGGTCCAATGAGCAGTTCTTC.

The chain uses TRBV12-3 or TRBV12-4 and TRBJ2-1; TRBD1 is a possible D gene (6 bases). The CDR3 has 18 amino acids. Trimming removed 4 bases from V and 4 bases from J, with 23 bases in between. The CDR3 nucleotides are TGTGCCAGCAGTTCCTCCACTAGGGGGATTACCAAATACAATGAGCAGTTCTTC. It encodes CASSSSTRGITKYNEQFF.

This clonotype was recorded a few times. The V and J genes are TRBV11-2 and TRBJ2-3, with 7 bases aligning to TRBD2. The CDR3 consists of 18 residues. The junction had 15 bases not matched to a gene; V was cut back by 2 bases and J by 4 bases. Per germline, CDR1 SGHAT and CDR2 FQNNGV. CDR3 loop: CASSLKGAGLGGADTQYF. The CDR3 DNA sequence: TGTGCCAGCAGCTTAAAAGGGGCTGGACTAGGTGGGGCAGATACGCAGTATTTT.

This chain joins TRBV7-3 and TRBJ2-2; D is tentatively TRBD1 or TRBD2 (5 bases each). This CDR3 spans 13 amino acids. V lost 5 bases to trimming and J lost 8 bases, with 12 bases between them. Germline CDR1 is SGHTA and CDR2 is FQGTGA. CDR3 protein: CASSPTEGGELFF. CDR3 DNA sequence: TGTGCCAGCAGCCCGACAGAGGGGGGGGAGCTGTTTTTT.

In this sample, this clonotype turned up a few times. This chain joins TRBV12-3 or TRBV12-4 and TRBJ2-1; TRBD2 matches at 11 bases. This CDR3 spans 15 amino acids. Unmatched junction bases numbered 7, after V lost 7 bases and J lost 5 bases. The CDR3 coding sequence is TGTGCCAGCATTTGGGGACTAGCGGTTGACAATGAGCAGTTCTTC. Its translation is CASIWGLAVDNEQFF.

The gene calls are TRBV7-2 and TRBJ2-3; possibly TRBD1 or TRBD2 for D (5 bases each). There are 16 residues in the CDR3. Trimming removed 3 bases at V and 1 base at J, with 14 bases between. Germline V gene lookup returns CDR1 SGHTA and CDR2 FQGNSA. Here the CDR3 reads CASSFGSGPGTDTQYF. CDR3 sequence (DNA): TGTGCCAGCAGCTTCGGATCGGGGCCTGGCACAGATACGCAGTATTTT.

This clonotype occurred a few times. CDR3 DNA sequence: TGTGCCAGCAGCATACAACAGGGTCGAGTCCACTTT. It codes for CASSIQQGRVHF. The chain uses TRBV12-3 or TRBV12-4 and TRBJ1-6, with D perhaps matching TRBD1 (6 bases). The CDR3 covers 12 residues. Trimming removed 6 bases from V and 17 bases from J, with 17 bases in between.

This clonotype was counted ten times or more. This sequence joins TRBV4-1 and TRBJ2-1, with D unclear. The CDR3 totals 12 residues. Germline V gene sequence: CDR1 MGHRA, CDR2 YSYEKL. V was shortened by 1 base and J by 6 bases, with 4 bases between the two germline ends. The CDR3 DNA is TGCGCCAGCAGCCAAGCAGGCAATGAGCAGTTCTTC. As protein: CASSQAGNEQFF.

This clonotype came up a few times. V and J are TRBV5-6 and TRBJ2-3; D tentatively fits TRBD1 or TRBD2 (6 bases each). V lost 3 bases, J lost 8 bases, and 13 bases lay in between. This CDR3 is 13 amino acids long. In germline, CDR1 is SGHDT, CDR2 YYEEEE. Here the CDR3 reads CASSSGGGTTQYF. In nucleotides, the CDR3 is TGTGCCAGCAGCTCTGGAGGGGGGACTACGCAGTATTTT.

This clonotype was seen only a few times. For the CDR3, the DNA is TGTGCCATCAGTGAGTCGACCTGGGATACGCAGTATTTT. Translating gives CAISESTWDTQYF. The rearrangement joins TRBV10-3 to TRBJ2-3; D is unresolved. Trimming took 0 bases from V and 6 from J, leaving 7 bases between them. The CDR3 extends over 13 amino acids. From germline, CDR1 is ENHRY and CDR2 SYGVKD.

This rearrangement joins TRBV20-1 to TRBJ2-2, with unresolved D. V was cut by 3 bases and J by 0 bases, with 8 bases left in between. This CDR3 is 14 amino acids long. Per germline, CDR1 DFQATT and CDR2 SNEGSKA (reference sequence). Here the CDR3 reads CSARRSANTGELFF. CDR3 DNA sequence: TGCAGTGCTAGGAGATCCGCGAACACCGGGGAGCTGTTTTTT.

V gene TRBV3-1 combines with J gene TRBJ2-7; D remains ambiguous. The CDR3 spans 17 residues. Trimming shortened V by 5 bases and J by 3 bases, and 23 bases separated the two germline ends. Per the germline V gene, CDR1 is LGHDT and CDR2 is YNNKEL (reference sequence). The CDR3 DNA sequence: TGTGCCAGCAGCACCGAAGTCCCCCGGGTCCCGAACTACGAGCAGTACTTC. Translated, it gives CASSTEVPRVPNYEQYF.

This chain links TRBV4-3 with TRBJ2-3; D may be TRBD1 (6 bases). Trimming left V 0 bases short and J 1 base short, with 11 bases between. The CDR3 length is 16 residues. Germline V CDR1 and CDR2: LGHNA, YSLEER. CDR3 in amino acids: CASSQDRGEGTDTQYF. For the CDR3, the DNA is TGCGCCAGCAGCCAAGACAGGGGCGAGGGCACAGATACGCAGTATTTT.

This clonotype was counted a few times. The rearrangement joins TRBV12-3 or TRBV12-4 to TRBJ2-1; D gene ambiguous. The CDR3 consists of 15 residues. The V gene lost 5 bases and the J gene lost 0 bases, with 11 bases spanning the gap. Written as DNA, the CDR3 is TGTGCCAGCAGTGGCCAGGCGAGCTCCTACAATGAGCAGTTCTTC. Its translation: CASSGQASSYNEQFF.

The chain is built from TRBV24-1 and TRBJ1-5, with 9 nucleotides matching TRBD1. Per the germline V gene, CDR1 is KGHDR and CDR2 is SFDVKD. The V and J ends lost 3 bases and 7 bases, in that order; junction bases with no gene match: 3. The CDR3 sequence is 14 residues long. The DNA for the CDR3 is TGTGCCACCAGTGATACAGGGGGCGGGCAGCCCCAGCATTTT. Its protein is CATSDTGGGQPQHF.

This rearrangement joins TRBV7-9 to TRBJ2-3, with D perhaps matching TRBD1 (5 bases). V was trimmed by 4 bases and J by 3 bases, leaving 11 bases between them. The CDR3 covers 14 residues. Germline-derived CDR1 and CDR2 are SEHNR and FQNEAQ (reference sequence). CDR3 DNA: TGTGCCAGCAGCTGGCAGGGTTGGACAGATACGCAGTATTTT. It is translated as CASSWQGWTDTQYF.

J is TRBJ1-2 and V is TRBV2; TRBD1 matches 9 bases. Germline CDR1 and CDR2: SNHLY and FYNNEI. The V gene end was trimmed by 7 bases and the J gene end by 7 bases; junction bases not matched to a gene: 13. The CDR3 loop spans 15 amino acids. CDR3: CASTSGQGGKSGYTF. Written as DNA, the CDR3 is TGTGCCAGCACCTCGGGACAGGGAGGGAAGAGTGGCTACACCTTC.

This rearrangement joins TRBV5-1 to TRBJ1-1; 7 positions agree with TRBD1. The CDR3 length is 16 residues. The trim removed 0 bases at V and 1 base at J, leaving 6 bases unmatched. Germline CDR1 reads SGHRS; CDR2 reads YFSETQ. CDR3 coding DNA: TGCGCCAGCAGCTTGGTGGGGACAGTGAGGAACACTGAAGCTTTCTTT. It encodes CASSLVGTVRNTEAFF.

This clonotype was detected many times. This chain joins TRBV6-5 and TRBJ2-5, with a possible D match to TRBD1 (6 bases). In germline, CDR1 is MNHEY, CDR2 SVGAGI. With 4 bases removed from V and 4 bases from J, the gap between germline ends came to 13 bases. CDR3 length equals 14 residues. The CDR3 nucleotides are TGTGCCAGCAGTTCCAGGGGAAGGGTAGAGACCCAGTACTTC. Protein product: CASSSRGRVETQYF.

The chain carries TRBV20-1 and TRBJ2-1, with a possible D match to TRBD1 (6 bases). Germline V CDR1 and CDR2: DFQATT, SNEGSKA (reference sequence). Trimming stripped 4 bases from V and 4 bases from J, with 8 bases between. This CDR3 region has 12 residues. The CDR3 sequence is CSAKTGYNEQFF. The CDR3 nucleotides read TGCAGTGCTAAGACAGGATACAATGAGCAGTTCTTC.

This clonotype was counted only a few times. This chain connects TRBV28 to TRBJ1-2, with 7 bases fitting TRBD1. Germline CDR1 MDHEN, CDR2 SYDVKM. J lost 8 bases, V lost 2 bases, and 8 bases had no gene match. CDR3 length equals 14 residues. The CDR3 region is CASSLRQGSYGYTF. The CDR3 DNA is TGTGCCAGCAGTTTACGACAGGGTTCATACGGCTACACCTTC.

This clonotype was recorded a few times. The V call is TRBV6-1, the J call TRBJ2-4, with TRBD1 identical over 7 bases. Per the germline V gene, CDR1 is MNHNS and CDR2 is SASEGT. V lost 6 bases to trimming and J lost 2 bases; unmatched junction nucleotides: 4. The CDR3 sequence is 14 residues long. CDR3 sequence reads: CASRRDRTKNIQYF. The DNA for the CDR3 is TGTGCCAGCAGACGGGACAGAACCAAAAACATTCAGTACTTC.

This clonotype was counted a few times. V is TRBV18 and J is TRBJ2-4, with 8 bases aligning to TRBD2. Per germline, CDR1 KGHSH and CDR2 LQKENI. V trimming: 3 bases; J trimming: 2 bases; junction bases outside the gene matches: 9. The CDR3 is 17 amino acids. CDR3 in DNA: TGTGCCAGCTCACCCTTTAGTAGCGGGGCAACCAAAAACATTCAGTACTTC. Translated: CASSPFSSGATKNIQYF.

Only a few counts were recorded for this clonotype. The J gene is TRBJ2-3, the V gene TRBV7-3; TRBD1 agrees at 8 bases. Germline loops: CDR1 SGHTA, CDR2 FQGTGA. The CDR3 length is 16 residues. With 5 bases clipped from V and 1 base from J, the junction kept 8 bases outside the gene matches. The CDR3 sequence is CASSPQQGGGTDTQYF. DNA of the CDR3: TGTGCCAGCAGCCCTCAACAGGGGGGTGGCACAGATACGCAGTATTTT.

The CDR3 DNA is TGCGCCAGCAGCCAAGATAGACTACCGAGGGATACGCAGTATTTT. The encoded protein is CASSQDRLPRDTQYF. This rearrangement joins TRBV4-1 to TRBJ2-3; D possibly corresponds to TRBD2 (5 bases). From germline, CDR1 is MGHRA and CDR2 YSYEKL. Trimming took off 0 bases at V and 6 bases at J, with 13 bases between the two ends. CDR3 length: 15 amino acids.

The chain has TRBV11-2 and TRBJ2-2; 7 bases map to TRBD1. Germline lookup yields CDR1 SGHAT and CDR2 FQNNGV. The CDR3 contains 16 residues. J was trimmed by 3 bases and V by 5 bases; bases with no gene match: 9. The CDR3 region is CASSKGQMRDTGELFF. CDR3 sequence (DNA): TGTGCCAGCAGCAAGGGACAGATGAGGGACACCGGGGAGCTGTTTTTT.

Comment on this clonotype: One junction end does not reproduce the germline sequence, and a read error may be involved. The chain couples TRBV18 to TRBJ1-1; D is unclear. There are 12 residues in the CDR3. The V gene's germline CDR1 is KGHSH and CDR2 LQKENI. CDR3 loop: CASSPGWAEVFF. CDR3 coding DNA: TGTGCCAGCTCACCAGGTTGGGCTGAAGTTTTCTTT.